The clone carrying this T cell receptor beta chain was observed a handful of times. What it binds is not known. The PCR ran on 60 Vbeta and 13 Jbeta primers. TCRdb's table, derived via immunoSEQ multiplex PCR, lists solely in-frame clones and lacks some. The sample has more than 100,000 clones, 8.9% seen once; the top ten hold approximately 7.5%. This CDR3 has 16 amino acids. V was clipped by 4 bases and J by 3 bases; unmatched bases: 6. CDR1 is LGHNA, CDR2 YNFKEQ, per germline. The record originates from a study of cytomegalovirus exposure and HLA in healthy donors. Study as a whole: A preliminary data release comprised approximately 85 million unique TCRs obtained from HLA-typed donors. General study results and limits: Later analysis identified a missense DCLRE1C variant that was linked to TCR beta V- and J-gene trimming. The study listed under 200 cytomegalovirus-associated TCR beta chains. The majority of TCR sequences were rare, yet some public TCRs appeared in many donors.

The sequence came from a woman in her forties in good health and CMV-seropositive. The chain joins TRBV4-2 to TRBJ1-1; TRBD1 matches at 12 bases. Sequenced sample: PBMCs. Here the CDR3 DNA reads TGTGCCAGCAGCCTGGGACAGGGGGCGGCGGACACTGAAGCTTTCTTT. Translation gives CASSLGQGAADTEAFF.